Listed here are 26 T cell receptor beta chains from one sample, sequenced in a study of T cell repertoires in cytomegalovirus infection. TCRdb used MiXCR to reprocess the reads, holding one entry per CDR3 protein. The table lists about 360,000 distinct CDR3 sequences, around a sixth of them singletons, with 7.5% to 9% in the top ten. What was sequenced was PBMCs. All receptors come from a human donor in good health (CMV status not recorded). Some clones in this sample may be carry-over from other donors' samples.

The sample holds a few counts of this clonotype. The chain is built from TRBV4-2 and TRBJ2-3; D unresolved. This CDR3 spans 13 amino acids. Per germline, CDR1 LGHNA and CDR2 YNFKEQ. Between the trimmed V and J ends, which lost 0 bases and 2 bases, there was a span of 3 bases. CDR3 in DNA: TGTGCCAGCAGCCAAGATTCCACAGATACGCAGTATTTT. It codes for CASSQDSTDTQYF.

This clonotype showed up many times. The chain carries TRBV5-6 and TRBJ2-1; D is unclear. Trimming removed 4 bases from V and 0 bases from J, with 14 bases in between. The CDR3 is made up of 16 amino acids. Germline V gene data show CDR1 as SGHDT and CDR2 as YYEEEE. The CDR3 loop is CASSVRVLDSYNEQFF. In DNA form, the CDR3 reads TGTGCCAGCAGCGTACGTGTCCTGGACTCCTACAATGAGCAGTTCTTC.

The chain recombines TRBV7-9 with TRBJ2-1, with 8 bases aligning to TRBD1. Trimming removed 5 bases from V and 4 bases from J; junction bases left unmatched: 13. The CDR3 loop spans 17 amino acids. Germline-derived CDR1 and CDR2 are SEHNR and FQNEAQ (reference sequence). This CDR3 reads CASSPGTGPNFYNEQFF. Here the CDR3 DNA reads TGTGCCAGCAGCCCAGGGACAGGACCTAACTTTTACAATGAGCAGTTCTTC.

The CDR3 spells CASSQGGVGGQPQHF. Written as DNA, the CDR3 is TGTGCCAGCAGCCAAGGGGGGGTAGGGGGTCAGCCCCAGCATTTT. This chain uses TRBV3-1 with TRBJ1-5; a weak D match, TRBD1 (6 bases). The CDR3 runs 15 residues. The V end was cut by 1 base, the J end by 6 bases, with 13 bases between. The V gene's germline CDR1 is LGHDT and CDR2 YNNKEL (reference sequence).

This clonotype was detected a few times. This sequence joins TRBV10-3 and TRBJ2-5; TRBD2 matches at 10 bases. The CDR3 has 20 amino acids. Trimming took 5 bases from V and 2 from J; bases not matched to a gene: 20. The germline CDR1 and CDR2 sequences are ENHRY and SYGVKD. In DNA form, the CDR3 reads TGTGCCATCAGTCCCAGACAGAGAGCGGGAGGGCCGTTGGGGCAAGAGACCCAGTACTTC. It is translated as CAISPRQRAGGPLGQETQYF.

In this sample, this clonotype turned up a few times. The chain employs TRBV10-1 and TRBJ1-1, with D possibly TRBD1 on 6 matching bases. Trimming stripped 6 bases from V and 8 bases from J, with 16 bases between. The CDR3 extends over 13 amino acids. CDR1 is WNHNN, CDR2 SYGVQD, per germline (reference sequence). The CDR3 nucleotides are TGCGCCAGCAGCGGGCCCAGACAGGCGGAAGCTTTCTTT. This codes for CASSGPRQAEAFF.

This clonotype has more than one count but fewer than ten. The rearrangement joins TRBV5-4 to TRBJ2-1; D gene unclear. This CDR3 comprises 17 residues. Trimming left V 3 bases short and J 1 base short, with 17 bases between. CDR1 and CDR2 from the germline V gene are SGHNT and YYREEE (reference sequence). The DNA of the CDR3 is TGTGCCAGCAGCTCTTCGTCTCGCGGTAGGTCCTACAATGAGCAGTTCTTC. This encodes CASSSSSRGRSYNEQFF.

This clonotype occurred a few times. The chain links TRBV27 to TRBJ1-5, with D hard to call. CDR3 size: 15 residues. Germline CDR1 and CDR2: MNHEY and SMNVEV (reference sequence). V dropped 5 bases and J dropped 3 bases, with 14 bases sitting between them. CDR3 bases: TGTGCCAGCAGTCCCCGTCGGGGTGTCAATCAGCCCCAGCATTTT. Its translation is CASSPRRGVNQPQHF.

V gene TRBV13 combines with J gene TRBJ1-2; 8 positions match TRBD1. Germline CDR1 and CDR2: PRHDT and FYEKMQ (reference sequence). The CDR3 has 13 amino acids. After removal of 2 bases from V and 8 bases from J, the junction contained 4 bases not matched to a gene. CDR3 sequence (DNA): TGTGCCAGCAGCTTACAGGGGGCGCGAGGCTACACCTTC. This codes for CASSLQGARGYTF. Combining the CDR3 with reference TRBV13 and TRBJ1-2 gives the whole variable domain AAGVIQSPRHLIKEKRETATLKCYPIPRHDTVYWYQQGPGQDPQFLISFYEKMQSDKGSIPDRFSAQQFSDYHSELNMSSLELGDSALYFCASSLQGARGYTFGSGTRLTVV.

This clonotype was counted ten times or more. The chain is built from TRBV7-2 and TRBJ2-3; D might be TRBD1 or TRBD2, each matching 5 bases. This CDR3 is built from 15 residues. Between the trimmed V and J ends, which lost 7 bases and 5 bases, there was a span of 19 bases. The germline CDR1 and CDR2 sequences are SGHTA and FQGNSA. The CDR3 DNA sequence: TGTGCCAGCACCCCCGCGCGTGGGGGTGGAGATACGCAGTATTTT. As protein: CASTPARGGGDTQYF.

This clonotype was recorded at least ten times. The chain employs TRBV7-2 and TRBJ2-5; D gene ambiguous. V lost 6 bases, J lost 0 bases, and 8 bases lay in between. CDR1 and CDR2 (germline): SGHTA, FQGNSA. The CDR3 is made up of 13 amino acids. CDR3 sequence: CASSRDYQETQYF. Here the CDR3 DNA reads TGTGCCAGCAGTAGGGATTACCAAGAGACCCAGTACTTC.

CDR3 bases: TGCGCCAGCAGCCGGGACAGCTCCGTTGAGCAGTTCTTC. It is translated as CASSRDSSVEQFF. The chain employs TRBV5-1 and TRBJ2-1; 7 bases match TRBD1. The length of the CDR3 is 13 residues. Germline CDR1 and CDR2: SGHRS and YFSETQ. The J segment lost 9 bases and the V segment lost 4 bases, leaving 7 bases of the junction unmatched.

The chain links TRBV12-3 or TRBV12-4 to TRBJ2-1, with 10 bases matching TRBD2. The length of the CDR3 is 16 residues. V gave up 6 bases and J gave up 2 bases; unmatched junction bases: 7. Here the CDR3 DNA reads TGTGCCAGCAGGGGTAGGACTAGCGGCGCCTACAATGAGCAGTTCTTC. It translates to CASRGRTSGAYNEQFF.

This clonotype appeared a few times. The rearrangement joins TRBV7-9 to TRBJ2-1, with D perhaps given as TRBD1 or TRBD2 (5 bases each). The germline V and J ends were trimmed by 0 bases and 3 bases, with 9 bases remaining between them. The CDR3 has 15 amino acids. Germline CDR1 and CDR2: SEHNR and FQNEAQ (reference sequence). The CDR3 loop reads CASSLAGPHYNEQFF. The CDR3 nucleotides read TGTGCCAGCAGCTTAGCGGGACCCCACTACAATGAGCAGTTCTTC.

The CDR3 nucleotides read TGTGCCAGCAAGGGACTAGCGGGAGGACCCCTTTACAATGAGCAGTTCTTC. Translation gives CASKGLAGGPLYNEQFF. The J gene is TRBJ2-1, the V gene TRBV2; 15 nucleotides agree with TRBD2. The CDR3 runs 17 residues. V lost 7 bases to trimming and J lost 4 bases; unmatched junction nucleotides: 8. Germline loops: CDR1 SNHLY, CDR2 FYNNEI.

This clonotype was seen repeatedly, ten times or more. The V gene is TRBV7-6, the J gene TRBJ1-2; the match to TRBD1 covers 8 bases. The ends lost 5 bases at V and 6 bases at J; junction bases unmatched: 17. The CDR3 loop spans 17 amino acids. CDR1 is SGHVS, CDR2 FNYEAQ, per germline. Here the CDR3 reads CASSPPRTGIYRDGYTF. As DNA, the CDR3 is TGTGCCAGCAGCCCCCCCAGGACAGGGATATATCGAGATGGCTACACCTTC.

This clonotype occurred many times. The J gene is TRBJ1-1, the V gene TRBV7-9; D possibly corresponds to TRBD1 (6 bases). The germline V gene has CDR1 SEHNR and CDR2 FQNEAQ (reference sequence). The CDR3 has 14 amino acids. V was pared by 5 bases and J by 5 bases, with 15 bases between. The CDR3 DNA sequence: TGTGCCAGCAGCAAGCGAGGGGGAGGTACTGAAGCTTTCTTT. Translated, it gives CASSKRGGGTEAFF.

This clonotype appeared many times. The rearrangement links TRBV4-1 to TRBJ2-3; 16 bases are shared with TRBD2. Germline V CDR1 and CDR2: MGHRA, YSYEKL. Unmatched junction bases numbered 13, after V lost 4 bases and J lost 3 bases. The CDR3 loop spans 20 amino acids. CDR3: CASSPERGTSGGAETDTQYF. CDR3 bases: TGCGCCAGCAGCCCCGAGAGAGGGACTAGCGGGGGGGCGGAAACAGATACGCAGTATTTT.

The chain joins TRBV7-9 to TRBJ1-5; D gene uncertain. There are 13 residues in the CDR3. Deletions cut 5 bases from V and 3 bases from J, with 8 bases between. CDR1 is SEHNR and CDR2 is FQNEAQ in the germline V gene (reference sequence). CDR3 in DNA: TGTGCCAGCAGCGTGGGGTTCAATCAGCCCCAGCATTTT. Encoded protein: CASSVGFNQPQHF.

V and J are TRBV7-2 and TRBJ2-7; 8 positions agree with TRBD2. V lost 7 bases and J lost 2; bases outside the gene matches: 4. The length of the CDR3 is 13 residues. Germline V CDR1 and CDR2: SGHTA, FQGNSA. The CDR3 region has the DNA TGTGCCAGCACCCGAGCGGGGGCCTACGAGCAGTACTTC. Protein sequence: CASTRAGAYEQYF.

This clonotype was counted ten times or more. The rearrangement uses TRBV6-2 or TRBV6-3 and TRBJ1-1, with D unresolved. The CDR3 runs 14 residues. Germline V gene data show CDR1 as MNHEY and CDR2 as SVGEGT. The V gene lost 5 bases and the J gene lost 5 bases, with 15 bases spanning the gap. The CDR3 protein is CASSPRSGRTEAFF. CDR3 bases: TGTGCCAGCAGTCCCCGGTCGGGGAGAACTGAAGCTTTCTTT.

This clonotype was observed at least ten times. J is TRBJ2-7 and V is TRBV7-2, with D maybe TRBD1 (6 bases). The V gene lost 5 bases and the J gene lost 3 bases, with 14 bases spanning the gap. The CDR3 is 14 amino acids. Germline V gives CDR1 SGHTA, CDR2 FQGNSA. CDR3 protein: CASSQGGLGYEQYF. CDR3 bases: TGTGCCAGCAGCCAAGGGGGTCTGGGCTACGAGCAGTACTTC.

In this sample, this clonotype turned up once. The chain carries TRBV7-6 and TRBJ2-1; 10 bases fit TRBD2. With 5 bases clipped from V and 5 bases from J, the junction kept 6 bases outside the gene matches. The CDR3 contains 15 residues. Germline lookup yields CDR1 SGHVS and CDR2 FNYEAQ. The CDR3 here is CASSISGGDHNEQFF. The CDR3 DNA reads as TGTGCCAGCAGCATAAGCGGGGGGGATCACAATGAGCAGTTCTTC.

This clonotype was counted a single time. The genes are TRBV10-3 and TRBJ2-7; 8 nucleotides match TRBD2. With V trimmed by 6 bases and J by 5 bases, 9 bases remained unmatched. The CDR3 is 14 residues long. CDR1 is ENHRY, CDR2 SYGVKD, per germline. CDR3 in DNA: TGTGCCATCAGCCGCGGGGGGCGGGGTGACGAGCAGTACTTC. Its protein product is CAISRGGRGDEQYF.

This chain joins TRBV19 and TRBJ2-6; D remains ambiguous. Germline V gives CDR1 LNHDA, CDR2 SQIVND (reference sequence). The V end lost 5 bases, the J end lost 2 bases, and 4 bases lay between the germline ends. The length of the CDR3 is 13 residues. CDR3: CASSRTGANVLTF. The CDR3, as DNA: TGTGCCAGTAGTCGAACTGGGGCCAACGTCCTGACTTTC.

This clonotype has at least ten counts. This chain links TRBV12-3 or TRBV12-4 with TRBJ1-5; weak D call: TRBD1 (6 bases). V was clipped by 7 bases and J by 0 bases, with 13 bases between them. CDR3 length equals 15 residues. In DNA form, the CDR3 reads TGTGCCAGCACCCCGACAGGTTATAGCAATCAGCCCCAGCATTTT. This codes for CASTPTGYSNQPQHF.